What follows is one TCR beta chain and its context. What it binds is not known. Genomic DNA of each subset was evenly split across several immunoSEQ plates. The assay was immunoSEQ multiplex PCR, and TCRdb's table has in-frame clones only and misses some. This table has 950,000 to 1,100,000 clones, about three quarters appearing once. The data are from a study of shared clonotypes between healthy human individuals. Study summary: Donors had three CD4 naive, three CD4 memory, two CD8 naive and one CD8 memory plate apiece. Findings and caveats of the study: Large sequencing depth failed to make sorted-subset sequencing complete, rarefaction showed. Only a few donors were included, so the genetic and exposure-history diversity represented was limited.

This CDR3 spans 16 amino acids. V shed 2 bases and J 4 bases; nucleotides not matched to a gene: 4. Per germline, CDR1 KGHSH and CDR2 LQKENI. The chain couples TRBV18 to TRBJ2-2, with 10 bases identical to TRBD2. This TCR was sampled from a man aged 18 to 29 in good health. The sequenced sample consisted of memory CD4+ T cells sorted from blood. Subset described: CD45RA-negative fraction. CDR3: CASSPSGGAPTGELFF. CDR3 bases: TGTGCCAGCTCACCAAGCGGGGGGGCCCCCACCGGGGAGCTGTTTTTT.